This T cell receptor (beta chain) was observed in a study of T cells after yellow fever vaccination. Across the study: The fractions with low cell numbers were processed using SMART-Seq v4 Ultra Low Input.

The 5'RACE template-switching step produced TCR cDNA and added a universal primer site and UMIs. MiXCR, run by TCRdb on the 5' RACE reads, gives a single entry per CDR3 protein. This table holds fewer than 500,000 distinct CDR3 sequences, 15% to 20% found once. Germline V gene lookup returns CDR1 SGHTA and CDR2 FQGTGA. CDR3 size: 13 residues. Trimming shortened V by 3 bases and J by 1 base, and 6 bases separated the two germline ends. Study findings and constraints: Overlap between CD4 and CD8 compartments was detected for a small share of clonotypes. At around 95% for CD4 and about 88% for CD8, most primary-vaccination clones showed up again after the booster.

The sample holds a few counts of this clonotype. Its cognate antigen is unknown. The TCR sequence derives from a man aged 18 to 30 who received the YFV17D yellow fever vaccine. This chain connects TRBV7-3 to TRBJ1-1; the D is unclear. Sequenced material: PBMCs, taken before the yellow fever booster vaccination. The CDR3 region has the DNA TGTGCCAGCAGCTTCATGGAGAACACTGAAGCTTTCTTT. Its protein product is CASSFMENTEAFF.